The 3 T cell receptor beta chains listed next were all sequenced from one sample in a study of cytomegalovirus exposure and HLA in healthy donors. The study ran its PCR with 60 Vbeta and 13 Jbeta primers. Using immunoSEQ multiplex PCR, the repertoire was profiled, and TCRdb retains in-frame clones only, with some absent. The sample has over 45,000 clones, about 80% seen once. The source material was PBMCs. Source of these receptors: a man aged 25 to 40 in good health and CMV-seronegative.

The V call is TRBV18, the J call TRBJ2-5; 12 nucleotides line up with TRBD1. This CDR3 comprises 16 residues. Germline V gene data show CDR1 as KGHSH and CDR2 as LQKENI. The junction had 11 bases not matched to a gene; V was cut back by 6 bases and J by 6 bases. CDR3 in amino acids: CASSPPGQGALKTQYF. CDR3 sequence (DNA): TGTGCCAGCTCCCCTCCGGGACAGGGGGCCCTGAAGACCCAGTACTTC.

In DNA, the CDR3 is TGTGCCAGCAGCCCGGGACAACGGTCTGAAGAGACCCAGTACTTC. Protein product: CASSPGQRSEETQYF. The chain carries TRBV11-3 and TRBJ2-5; the D gene is possibly TRBD1 (6 bases). This CDR3 spans 15 amino acids. Trimming shortened V by 5 bases and J by 3 bases, and 16 bases separated the two germline ends. CDR1 is SGHNT, CDR2 YENEEA, per germline.

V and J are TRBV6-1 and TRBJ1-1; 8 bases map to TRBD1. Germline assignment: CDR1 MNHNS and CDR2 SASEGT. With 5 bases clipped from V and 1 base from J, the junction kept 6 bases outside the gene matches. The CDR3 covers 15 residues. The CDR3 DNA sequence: TGTGCCAGCAGTTCACAGGGGGTACCGAACACTGAAGCTTTCTTT. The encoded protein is CASSSQGVPNTEAFF.